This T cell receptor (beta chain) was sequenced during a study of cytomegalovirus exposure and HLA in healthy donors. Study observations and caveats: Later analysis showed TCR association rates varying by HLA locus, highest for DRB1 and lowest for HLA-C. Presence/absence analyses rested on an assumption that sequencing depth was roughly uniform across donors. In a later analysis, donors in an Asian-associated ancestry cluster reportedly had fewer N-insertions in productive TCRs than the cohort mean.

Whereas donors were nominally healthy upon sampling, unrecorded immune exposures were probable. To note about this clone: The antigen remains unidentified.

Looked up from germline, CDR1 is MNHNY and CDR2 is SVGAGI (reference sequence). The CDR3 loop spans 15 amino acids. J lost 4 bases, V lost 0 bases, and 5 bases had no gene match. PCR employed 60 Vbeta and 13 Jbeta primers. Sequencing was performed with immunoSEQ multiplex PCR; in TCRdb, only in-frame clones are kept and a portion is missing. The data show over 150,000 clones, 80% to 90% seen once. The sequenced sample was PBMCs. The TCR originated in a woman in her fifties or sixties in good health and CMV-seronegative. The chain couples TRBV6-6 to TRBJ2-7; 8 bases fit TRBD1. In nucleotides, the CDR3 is TGTGCCAGCAGTTACTCCGGGACAGGCCCATACGAGCAGTACTTC. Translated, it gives CASSYSGTGPYEQYF.